This T cell receptor beta chain derives from a study of T cell responses to AZD1222 COVID-19 vaccine. Sequenced by immunoSEQ multiplex PCR; TCRdb stores in-frame clones only, minus some. Among 150,000 to 200,000 clones listed, 90% to 95% were seen once. The germline V gene encodes CDR1 ENHRY and CDR2 SYGVKD. This CDR3 has 14 residues. V lost 4 bases and J lost 3; bases outside the gene matches: 2. This receptor was obtained from an adult in good health. The sample here was peripheral blood, taken on day 0 of AZD1222 vaccination. The chain joins TRBV10-3 to TRBJ2-7; TRBD2 matches at 11 bases. This CDR3 reads CAISATSGSYEQYF. CDR3 sequence (DNA): TGTGCCATCAGTGCAACTAGCGGGAGCTACGAGCAGTACTTC.